The 25 T cell receptor beta chains below all came from one sample that was sequenced in a study. TCRdb ran MiXCR on the 5' RACE reads and lists one entry per CDR3 protein. The sample gives about 32,000 distinct CDR3 sequences, 24% of which show up once; 4.3% is in the top ten. The sample comprised memory CD4+ T cells sorted from blood. Subset given: memory CD4+ T cells, CD4+CD45RO+CD25-. These TCRs come from a female donor with breast cancer.

The chain combines TRBV3-1 with TRBJ2-3, with a tentative D call TRBD1 (6 bases). CDR3 size: 17 residues. Deletions cut 2 bases from V and 3 bases from J, with 18 bases between. Germline CDR1 is LGHDT and CDR2 is YNNKEL (reference sequence). CDR3: CASSQQGLTIGTDTQYF. For the CDR3, the DNA is TGTGCCAGCAGCCAACAGGGGCTTACAATCGGAACAGATACGCAGTATTTT.

The count of this clonotype is one. A junction end diverges from the germline sequence, so it may reflect a read error. This chain joins TRBV18 and TRBJ2-3; no definite D call. Germline CDR1 is KGHSH and CDR2 is LQKENI. This CDR3 has 14 amino acids. The CDR3 loop is CASTPWPATDTQYF. CDR3 DNA: TGTGCCAGCACACCATGGCCTGCCACAGATACGCAGTATTTT.

Here the CDR3 DNA reads TGCAGCGTTGCGGGGGGGCTCAACACTGAAGCTTTCTTT. It encodes CSVAGGLNTEAFF. The J gene is TRBJ1-1, the V gene TRBV29-1; maybe TRBD1 (6 bases). CDR1 SQVTM and CDR2 ANQGSEA come from the germline V gene. The CDR3 loop spans 13 amino acids. Trimming took 4 bases from V and 2 from J, leaving 11 bases between them.

A remark on this clonotype: One base away lies a much larger clone, so this may be a sequencing read error. The rearrangement uses TRBV5-1 and TRBJ2-1, with TRBD2 identical over 12 bases. CDR1 is SGHRS, CDR2 YFSETQ, per germline. This CDR3 is 17 amino acids long. CDR3 in amino acids: CASSPSLAGGPQNEQLF. The CDR3 DNA reads TGCGCCAGCAGCCCCTCCCTAGCGGGGGGGCCTCAAAATGAGCAGCTCTTC.

V usage is TRBV7-9 and J usage is TRBJ1-4; no clear D. This CDR3 contains 12 residues. Germline assignment: CDR1 SEHNR and CDR2 FQNEAQ (reference sequence). Between the trimmed V and J ends, which lost 4 bases and 5 bases, there was a span of 5 bases. For the CDR3, the DNA is TGTGCCAGCAGCTCACTGAATGAAAAACTGTTTTTT. This gives the protein CASSSLNEKLFF. Together with reference TRBV7-9 and TRBJ1-4, the CDR3 gives the full variable domain: DTGVSQNPRHKITKRGQNVTFRCDPISEHNRLYWYRQTLGQGPEFLTYFQNEAQLEKSRLLSDRFSAERPKGSFSTLEIQRTEQGDSAMYLCASSSLNEKLFFGSGTQLSVL.

Remarks on this clonotype: The junction and the germline gene differ at one end; a read error may be behind it. The chain is built from TRBV12-3 or TRBV12-4 and TRBJ1-1; D may be TRBD1 (5 bases). The CDR3 runs 17 residues. The CDR3 DNA is TGTACCAGCAGTCCCTCCGGGGGGGGTTATCTGAACACTGAAGCTTTCTTT. Its translation is CTSSPSGGGYLNTEAFF.

The V gene is TRBV6-2 or TRBV6-3, the J gene TRBJ1-5, with a weak D call TRBD1 (5 bases). Trimming left V 2 bases short and J 2 bases short, with 13 bases between. There are 16 residues in the CDR3. Germline-derived CDR1 and CDR2 are MNHEY and SVGEGT. For the CDR3, the DNA is TGTGCCAGCAGTTACAAGGCAGGGAATGGCAATCAGCCCCAGCATTTT. It encodes CASSYKAGNGNQPQHF.

The chain uses TRBV12-3 or TRBV12-4 and TRBJ2-1; D possibly corresponds to TRBD1 (5 bases). The CDR3 contains 11 residues. The V gene lost 5 bases and the J gene lost 10 bases, with 9 bases spanning the gap. The chain's CDR3 is CASSVDSEQFF. The CDR3 nucleotides are TGTGCCAGCAGTGTCGACAGCGAGCAGTTCTTC.

J is TRBJ2-7 and V is TRBV27, with 16 bases aligning to TRBD2. CDR3 length: 15 residues. CDR1 is MNHEY, CDR2 SMNVEV, per germline (reference sequence). V was pared by 8 bases and J by 7 bases, with 8 bases of the junction left unmatched. In DNA form, the CDR3 reads TGTGCCAGCGCATCCGGGACTAGCGGGAGGGGAGAGCAGTACTTC. Protein: CASASGTSGRGEQYF.

This clonotype was recorded many times. The J gene is TRBJ2-7, the V gene TRBV27; D is unresolved. Germline lookup yields CDR1 MNHEY and CDR2 SMNVEV (reference sequence). The CDR3 consists of 15 residues. The V end was cut by 10 bases, the J end by 2 bases, with 21 bases between. The CDR3 loop is CATAQEGLIPYEQYF. DNA of the CDR3: TGTGCCACCGCCCAGGAAGGGCTAATTCCCTACGAGCAGTACTTC.

In this sample, this clonotype turned up many times. The chain combines TRBV20-1 with TRBJ2-7; 7 nucleotides match TRBD2. Germline assignment: CDR1 DFQATT and CDR2 SNEGSKA (reference sequence). The CDR3 contains 13 residues. V lost 2 bases and J lost 2; bases outside the gene matches: 3. CDR3 sequence reads: CSARKGGTYEQYF. CDR3 nucleotides: TGCAGTGCTAGAAAGGGAGGGACCTACGAGCAGTACTTC.

The chain employs TRBV3-1 and TRBJ2-7; 10 positions agree with TRBD2. The ends lost 4 bases at V and 3 bases at J; junction bases unmatched: 18. This CDR3 has 19 residues. The V gene's germline CDR1 is LGHDT and CDR2 YNNKEL (reference sequence). The CDR3 loop is CASSRGGFGLADTLYEQYF. For the CDR3, the DNA is TGTGCCAGCAGCCGGGGGGGATTTGGACTAGCGGACACACTCTACGAGCAGTACTTC.

The CDR3, as DNA: TGTGCCAGCAGTTACTCAGGGGCCAATCAGCCCCAGCATTTT. Protein product: CASSYSGANQPQHF. J is TRBJ1-5 and V is TRBV6-5; D may be TRBD1 (5 bases). Germline V gene data show CDR1 as MNHEY and CDR2 as SVGAGI. This CDR3 spans 14 amino acids. Trimming pared 0 bases from V and 3 bases from J, leaving 6 bases between.

This clonotype was counted ten times or more. V and J are TRBV4-2 and TRBJ1-3; the D gene is possibly TRBD1 (5 bases). This CDR3 is built from 15 residues. CDR1 and CDR2 (germline): LGHNA, YNFKEQ. V was shortened by 4 bases and J by 2 bases, with 12 bases between the two germline ends. The CDR3 here is CASSPYQGAGNTIYF. For the CDR3, the DNA is TGTGCCAGCAGCCCTTATCAGGGAGCTGGAAACACCATATATTTT.

This clonotype was seen a handful of times. The rearrangement links TRBV6-1 to TRBJ2-3; 8 bases map to TRBD2. Trimming took 6 bases from V and 3 from J; bases not matched to a gene: 11. CDR3 length: 16 residues. Per the germline V gene, CDR1 is MNHNS and CDR2 is SASEGT. The CDR3, as DNA: TGTGCCAGCAGCGTCGCCTGGACGGGAGGGACAGATACGCAGTATTTT. This codes for CASSVAWTGGTDTQYF.

The chain uses TRBV27 and TRBJ2-1, with unresolved D. The CDR3 loop spans 11 amino acids. Trimming cost V 6 bases and J 9 bases, with 9 bases left between them. CDR1 MNHEY and CDR2 SMNVEV come from the germline V gene (reference sequence). This chain's CDR3 is CASSLRGEQFF. The CDR3 region has the DNA TGTGCCAGCAGCTTGCGAGGTGAGCAGTTCTTC.

This clonotype showed up many times. CDR3 loop: CASSWTGGTDTQYF. Here the CDR3 DNA reads TGTGCCAGCAGTTGGACAGGGGGCACAGATACGCAGTATTTT. This rearrangement joins TRBV6-2 or TRBV6-3 to TRBJ2-3; 9 bases are shared with TRBD1. Germline V gene lookup returns CDR1 MNHEY and CDR2 SVGEGT. CDR3 size: 14 residues. With 4 bases clipped from V and 1 base from J, the junction kept 0 bases outside the gene matches.

This clonotype was detected only a few times. The chain links TRBV12-3 or TRBV12-4 to TRBJ1-4, with D unclear. With 3 bases removed from V and 8 bases from J, the gap between germline ends came to 7 bases. The length of the CDR3 is 12 residues. DNA for the CDR3: TGTGCCAGCAGTTTCCCTGGAGAAAAACTGTTTTTT. Its protein is CASSFPGEKLFF.

This clonotype is deemed medium-sized. The chain uses TRBV20-1 and TRBJ1-4; a possible D gene is TRBD1 (5 bases). This CDR3 has 13 residues. Germline V gene sequence: CDR1 DFQATT, CDR2 SNEGSKA (reference sequence). V was clipped by 4 bases and J by 8 bases, with 14 bases between them. The DNA of the CDR3 is TGCAGTGCTAATGGGGACGGGAGCGAAAAACTGTTTTTT. Its translation is CSANGDGSEKLFF.

This chain joins TRBV4-3 and TRBJ2-2; 7 nucleotides match TRBD1. CDR1 is LGHNA and CDR2 is YSLEER in the germline V gene. V shed 3 bases, J shed 4 bases, and the junction held 8 bases outside the gene matches. The CDR3 totals 16 residues. The CDR3 DNA reads as TGCGCCAGCAGCCACCCCTCGGGACAGACCACCGGGGAGCTGTTTTTT. It yields the protein CASSHPSGQTTGELFF.

This clonotype was seen ten or more times. The chain combines TRBV5-1 with TRBJ2-7; perhaps TRBD1 as D (5 bases). The CDR3 consists of 14 residues. Germline CDR1 and CDR2: SGHRS and YFSETQ. Trimming stripped 1 base from V and 0 bases from J, with 8 bases between. The chain's CDR3 is CASSLQTGSYEQYF. The CDR3 DNA follows: TGCGCCAGCAGCTTGCAAACAGGCTCCTACGAGCAGTACTTC.

This clonotype was picked up many times. The chain has TRBV3-1 and TRBJ2-1, with 7 bases that match TRBD1. In germline, CDR1 is LGHDT, CDR2 YNNKEL (reference sequence). Unmatched junction bases numbered 2, after V lost 1 base and J lost 5 bases. CDR3 length: 14 amino acids. CDR3 sequence: CASSQGQGHNEQFF. CDR3 in DNA: TGTGCCAGCAGCCAAGGACAGGGACACAATGAGCAGTTCTTC.

This clonotype was observed a few times. The chain has TRBV4-1 and TRBJ2-3; D might be TRBD2 (5 bases). Germline V lookup: CDR1 MGHRA, CDR2 YSYEKL. Trimming removed 5 bases from V and 2 bases from J, with 14 bases in between. This CDR3 has 15 residues. The CDR3 region has the DNA TGCGCCAGCAGCGGTGTGGACTTGTTCACAGATACGCAGTATTTT. This encodes CASSGVDLFTDTQYF.

This clonotype was seen a few times. The chain carries TRBV29-1 and TRBJ2-7, with D unresolved. The V gene's germline CDR1 is SQVTM and CDR2 ANQGSEA. The CDR3 sequence is 13 residues long. Trimming removed 6 bases from V and 4 bases from J, with 16 bases in between. CDR3 residues: CSVGWQSRYEQYF. Written as DNA, the CDR3 is TGCAGCGTGGGGTGGCAGAGTCGATACGAGCAGTACTTC.

This clonotype was seen a handful of times. The rearrangement links TRBV7-2 to TRBJ1-5; 7 bases align to TRBD1. The CDR3 totals 13 residues. Germline V lookup: CDR1 SGHTA, CDR2 FQGNSA. V was pared by 5 bases and J by 4 bases, with 2 bases of the junction left unmatched. CDR3 nucleotide sequence: TGTGCCAGCAGCCCCAGGGGGAATCAGCCCCAGCATTTT. Protein product: CASSPRGNQPQHF.